The 4 T cell receptor beta chains listed next were all sequenced from one sample in a study of blood T cell repertoires in COVID-19. Sequencing was performed with immunoSEQ multiplex PCR; in TCRdb, only in-frame clones are kept and a portion is missing. The data show 150,000 or so clones, roughly four fifths seen once. Sequenced input: peripheral blood. The receptors were sampled from a woman between 50 and 59 years old with active or convalescent COVID-19.

The chain links TRBV9 to TRBJ1-1, with TRBD1 as a possible D gene (6 bases). This CDR3 is built from 14 residues. CDR1 is SGDLS and CDR2 is YYNGEE in the germline V gene. Deletions cut 4 bases from V and 9 bases from J, with 19 bases between. DNA for the CDR3: TGTGCCAGCAGCCCGGGCACCACAGGGACCAAAGCTTTCTTT. This codes for CASSPGTTGTKAFF.

This chain uses TRBV19 with TRBJ1-5, with D maybe TRBD1 (6 bases). The CDR3 is 15 residues long. V shed 5 bases and J shed 2 bases, with 13 bases lying between them. Germline V gene lookup returns CDR1 LNHDA and CDR2 SQIVND (reference sequence). CDR3 coding DNA: TGTGCCAGTAGTTCCCGACAGGCGGGCAATCAGCCCCAGCATTTT. It yields the protein CASSSRQAGNQPQHF.

The chain has TRBV4-2 and TRBJ2-3, with 9 positions matching TRBD2. Germline V gene sequence: CDR1 LGHNA, CDR2 YNFKEQ. Trimming removed 1 base from V and 4 bases from J; junction bases left unmatched: 6. The CDR3 loop spans 16 amino acids. This CDR3 reads CASSQAISGSADTQYF. CDR3 nucleotides: TGTGCCAGCAGCCAAGCTATTAGCGGGAGCGCAGATACGCAGTATTTT.

This chain joins TRBV15 and TRBJ1-2; TRBD1 might be the D (5 bases). The CDR3 has 13 residues. V was clipped by 3 bases and J by 6 bases, with 11 bases between them. Germline V gives CDR1 LNHNV, CDR2 YYDKDF (reference sequence). CDR3 in amino acids: CATSRGRGNGYTF. In DNA, the CDR3 is TGTGCCACCAGCAGGGGGAGGGGAAATGGCTACACCTTC.